A few counts support the clone carrying this TCR beta chain. No antigen is known for it. The sample belongs to a study of T-cell memory formation after mild COVID-19. Study-level information: TCR clusters were largely donor specific.

The CDR3 covers 15 residues. CDR1 and CDR2 from the germline V gene are KGHDR and SFDVKD. V lost 7 bases, J lost 1 base, and 10 bases lay in between. TCRdb reprocessed the 5' RACE reads via MiXCR and lists one record per CDR3 protein. Of some 150,000 distinct CDR3 sequences listed, about 19% are singletons. Study-wide points: Later expanders leaned CD4+, whereas clones that contracted between day 15 and 85 were balanced CD4/CD8. Nothing confirmed that second-wave clones peaking on day 37 were specific for SARS-CoV-2.

The sample consisted of PBMCs or a T cell subset sorted from them (not recorded which). The chain is built from TRBV24-1 and TRBJ2-6, with D perhaps TRBD1 (6 bases). The TCR comes from an adult woman who had mild COVID-19 (a few samples of this study predate the infection). Cell type and time point are not known. The CDR3 DNA sequence: TGTGCCACCAGCGACACAGGGTCTGGGGCCAACGTCCTGACTTTC. Its protein product is CATSDTGSGANVLTF.